Below, one T cell receptor beta chain is given with its context. Its antigen is not identified. With UMIs, 5'RACE template switching was used to make TCR beta cDNA. TCRdb re-called the 5' RACE reads and shows each CDR3 protein once, DNA omitted. The listing contains 140,000 or so distinct CDR3 sequences. This sample was taken from a study of T cells expressing NK-cell markers. At the level of the study: The study sequenced eight donors, seven HCMV-seropositive and one seronegative.

The study's findings and limits: Questions lingered over whether expanded NKG2C+ T cell clones were HCMV-specific.

This TCR came from a man between 18 and 29 years old in good health. Sequencing was performed on blood T cells: a sorted CD56 or NKG2C T cell subset, CD4+ or CD8+ T cells, or bulk PBMC T cells (not recorded which).

The CDR3 sequence is CASSLGQSVEGGYTF. The chain links TRBV5-1 to TRBJ1-2; TCRdb picks TRBD1, but there is no DNA to check that call. The CDR3 runs to 15 residues. The germline V gene encodes CDR1 SGHRS and CDR2 YFSETQ.